This paragraph reports one T cell receptor beta chain. The antigen is undetermined. This sample was taken from a study of CD8 T cells in ankylosing spondylitis. Study-wide findings and caveats: Some motif variants had been reported before (in reactive arthritis synovial fluid and blood).

TCRdb reprocessed the 5' RACE reads with MiXCR, giving one entry per CDR3 protein. The sample has about 360,000 distinct CDR3 sequences, approximately 22% seen once. Germline V lookup: CDR1 ENHRY, CDR2 SYGVKD. This CDR3 is built from 15 residues. The V and J ends lost 7 bases and 0 bases respectively, with 14 bases between them. V usage is TRBV10-3 and J usage is TRBJ2-3; the D gene could be TRBD1 or TRBD2 (5 bases each). The sequencing input was blood, either unsorted or a sorted T cell fraction (not recorded which). This clonotype was sampled from a male donor with ankylosing spondylitis or in good health (not recorded which). DNA of the CDR3: TGTGCCATCACTACCAGCAGGGACAGCACAGATACGCAGTATTTT. It codes for CAITTSRDSTDTQYF.